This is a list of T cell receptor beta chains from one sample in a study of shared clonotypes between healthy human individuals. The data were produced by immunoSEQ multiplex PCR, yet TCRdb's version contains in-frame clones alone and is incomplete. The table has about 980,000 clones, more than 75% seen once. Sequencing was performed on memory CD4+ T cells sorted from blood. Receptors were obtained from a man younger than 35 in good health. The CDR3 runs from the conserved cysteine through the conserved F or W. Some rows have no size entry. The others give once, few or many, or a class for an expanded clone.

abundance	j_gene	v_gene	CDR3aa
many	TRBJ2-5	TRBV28	CASSLLTGNSETQYF
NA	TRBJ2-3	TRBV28	CASSLRGDRITDTQYF
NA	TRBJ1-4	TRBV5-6	CASRARRVTHEKLFF
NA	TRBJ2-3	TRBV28	CASSSPGRVGYTDTQYF
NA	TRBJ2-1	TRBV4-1	CASSQATSSEQFF
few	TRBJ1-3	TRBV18	CASSRSPRGGNTIYF
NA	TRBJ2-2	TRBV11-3	CASSLRTGQSNTGELFF
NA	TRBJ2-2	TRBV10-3	CAISESGGTGNTGELFF
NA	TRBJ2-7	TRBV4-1	CASSQGTGREQYF
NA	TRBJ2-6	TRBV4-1	CASSQVGGALSGANVLTF
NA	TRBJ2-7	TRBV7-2	CASSTSGRASYEQYF
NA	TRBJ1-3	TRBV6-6	CASSSTGEDSGNTIYF
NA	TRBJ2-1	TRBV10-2	CASKDRGGGYNEQFF
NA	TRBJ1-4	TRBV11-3	CASRGQGGEKLFF
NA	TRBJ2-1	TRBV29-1	CSVVGGRKYNEQFF
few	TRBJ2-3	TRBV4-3	CASSQDGAGGGADTQYF
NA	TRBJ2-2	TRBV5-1	CASSRGAVRAGTGELFF
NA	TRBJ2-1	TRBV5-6	CASSLVEGLREQFF
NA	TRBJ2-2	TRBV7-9	CATLPLAVYGELFF
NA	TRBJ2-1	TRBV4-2	CASSQERSQQFF
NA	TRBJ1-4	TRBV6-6	CASSQGEGEKLFF
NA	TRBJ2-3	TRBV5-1	CASSLRGDTQYF
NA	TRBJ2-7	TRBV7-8	CASSFYGRDYEQYF
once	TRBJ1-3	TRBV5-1	CASSLVAGAGNTIYF
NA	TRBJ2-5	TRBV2	CASRIGAQYF
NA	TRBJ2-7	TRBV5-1	CASSPGPAYEQYF
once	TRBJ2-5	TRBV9	CASSRTSGGALETQYF
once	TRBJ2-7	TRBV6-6	CASSYSISGGSYEQYF
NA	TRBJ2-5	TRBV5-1	CASSPGPKETQYF
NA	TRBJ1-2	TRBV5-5	CASSRDRNYGYTF
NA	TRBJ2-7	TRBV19	CASSILVRGSYEQYF
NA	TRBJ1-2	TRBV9	CASSATGTGFYGYTF
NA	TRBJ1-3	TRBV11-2	CASSLAQGNTIYF
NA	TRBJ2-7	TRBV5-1	CASSQSQGFEQYF
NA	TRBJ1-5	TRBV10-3	CAISEGSSNQPQHF
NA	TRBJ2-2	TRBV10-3	CAIIGAGGPIGELFF
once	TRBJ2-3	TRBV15	CATSRDVDSPHTQYF
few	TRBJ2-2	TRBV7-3	CASSLYTGELFF
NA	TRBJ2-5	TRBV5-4	CASSLAMGVGAQETQYF
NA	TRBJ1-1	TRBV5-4	CASSLGRPTEAFF
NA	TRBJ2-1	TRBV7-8	CASSFYTGAGAYNEQFF
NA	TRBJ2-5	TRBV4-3	CASSLGPRETQYF
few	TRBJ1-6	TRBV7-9	CASSRRQGVLSPLHF
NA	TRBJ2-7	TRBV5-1	CASSSGQGGIYEQYF
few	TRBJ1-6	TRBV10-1	CASRDTGENSPLHF
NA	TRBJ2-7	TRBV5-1	CASSSGRVNPYEQYF
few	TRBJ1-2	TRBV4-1	CASSQDSYGYTF
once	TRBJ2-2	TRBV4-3	CASRPGLVTGELFF
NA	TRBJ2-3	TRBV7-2	CASSLGGQGLDTQYF
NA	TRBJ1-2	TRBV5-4	CASSYRGAGKDGYTF
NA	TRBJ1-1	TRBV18	CASSPTQVTEAFF
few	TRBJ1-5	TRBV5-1	CASSLEGDSNQPQHF
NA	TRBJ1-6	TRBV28	CASRTPNSPLHF
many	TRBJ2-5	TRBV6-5	CASRLAGYKETQYF
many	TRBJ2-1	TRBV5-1	CASSLGQAYNEQFF
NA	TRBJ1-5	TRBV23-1	CASSPNRGGVQPQHF
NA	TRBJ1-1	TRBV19	CATKRGGMNTEAFF
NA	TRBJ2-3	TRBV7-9	CASSLFTTGGYTQYF
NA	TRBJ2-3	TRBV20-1	CSASVAGTQYF
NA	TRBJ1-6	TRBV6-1	CASRLVDNSPLHF